These 24 T cell receptor beta chains were sequenced from one sample in a study of cytomegalovirus exposure and HLA in healthy donors. This PCR relied on a set of 60 Vbeta primers and 13 Jbeta primers. TCRdb's table, derived via immunoSEQ multiplex PCR, lists solely in-frame clones and lacks some. The sample includes tens of thousands of clones, more than 55% of them seen just once. What was sequenced was PBMCs. The source of these receptors is a man aged 55 to 70 in good health and CMV-seropositive.

The V and J genes are TRBV4-1 and TRBJ2-5; no firm D call. The J call may be faulty, since TRBJ2-7 better matches the DNA end. This CDR3 region has 14 residues. CDR1 MGHRA and CDR2 YSYEKL come from the germline V gene. CDR3 sequence: CASSFRLEPYEQYF. CDR3 DNA: TGCGCCAGCAGCTTCCGACTGGAGCCCTACGAGCAGTACTTC.

This clone was recorded a few times. The chain is built from TRBV4-1 and TRBJ2-1; 9 bases agree with TRBD1. The length of the CDR3 is 14 residues. V lost 1 base to trimming and J lost 9 bases; unmatched junction nucleotides: 4. Germline values: CDR1 MGHRA, CDR2 YSYEKL. The CDR3 loop is CASSQGTGGTEQFF. CDR3 nucleotides: TGCGCCAGCAGCCAAGGAACAGGGGGCACTGAGCAGTTCTTC.

The rearrangement links TRBV5-1 to TRBJ1-4; a possible D gene is TRBD1 (5 bases). Trimming took off 2 bases at V and 8 bases at J, with 16 bases between the two ends. Germline V lookup: CDR1 SGHRS, CDR2 YFSETQ. This CDR3 is built from 15 residues. The CDR3 DNA reads TGCGCCAGCAGCTTTGGGGGGGAAGTGAGAGAAAAACTGTTTTTT. This sequence encodes CASSFGGEVREKLFF.

In this sample, this clone turned up a few times. This chain uses TRBV4-3 with TRBJ1-6; no clear D. Germline V CDR1 and CDR2: LGHNA, YSLEER. The V end was cut by 4 bases, the J end by 0 bases, with 13 bases between. The CDR3 is 17 residues long. The CDR3 region is CASSPAPVPSYNSPLHF. As DNA, the CDR3 is TGCGCCAGCAGCCCTGCCCCAGTTCCCTCCTATAATTCACCCCTCCACTTT.

The chain couples TRBV18 to TRBJ1-2; TRBD1 matches 9 bases. The CDR3 runs to 16 residues. Germline V gene lookup returns CDR1 KGHSH and CDR2 LQKENI. The trim removed 6 bases at V and 4 bases at J, leaving 12 bases unmatched. The CDR3 DNA is TGTGCCAGCTCCCCCGGGACAGGGTCGCCTACCTATGGCTACACCTTC. This translates into CASSPGTGSPTYGYTF.

In nucleotides, the CDR3 is TGTGCCAGCAGCTTACACGGGACAGGTACCTACGAGCAGTACTTC. It is translated as CASSLHGTGTYEQYF. The J gene is TRBJ2-7, the V gene TRBV11-3; TRBD1 matches 8 bases. V was pared by 2 bases and J by 2 bases, with 5 bases of the junction left unmatched. The CDR3 loop spans 15 amino acids. Germline V gene sequence: CDR1 SGHNT, CDR2 YENEEA.

This clone was found a few times. The V gene is TRBV28, the J gene TRBJ1-4; TRBD1 matches 7 bases. CDR1 and CDR2 from the germline V gene are MDHEN and SYDVKM. This CDR3 is built from 15 residues. J lost 4 bases, V lost 5 bases, and 7 bases had no gene match. The CDR3 nucleotides are TGTGCCAGCAGTCCCGGAGCAGGGGGTAATGAAAAACTGTTTTTT. It translates to CASSPGAGGNEKLFF.

The chain links TRBV10-3 to TRBJ1-2; 7 nucleotides agree with TRBD1. Germline V gene data show CDR1 as ENHRY and CDR2 as SYGVKD. The length of the CDR3 is 17 residues. V was pared by 6 bases and J by 0 bases, with 13 bases of the junction left unmatched. In DNA form, the CDR3 reads TGTGCCATCAGCCAACTGACGACAGGGTTGACTAACTATGGCTACACCTTC. Translating it yields CAISQLTTGLTNYGYTF.

This clone came up a few times. V usage is TRBV2 and J usage is TRBJ2-7; 10 bases agree with TRBD1. This CDR3 has 14 residues. Trimming cost V 6 bases and J 4 bases; bases outside gene matches: 6. Germline V lookup: CDR1 SNHLY, CDR2 FYNNEI. This CDR3 is CASRGTGDEYEQYF. The CDR3 DNA reads TGTGCCAGCAGGGGGACAGGGGATGAGTACGAGCAGTACTTC.

The rearrangement joins TRBV6-1 to TRBJ2-7, with TRBD1 as a possible D gene (7 bases). This CDR3 spans 15 amino acids. Trimming shortened V by 6 bases and J by 3 bases, and 18 bases separated the two germline ends. CDR1 is MNHNS and CDR2 is SASEGT in the germline V gene. This chain's CDR3 is CASRGDREASYEQYF. DNA of the CDR3: TGTGCCAGCAGGGGTGACAGGGAGGCGAGCTACGAGCAGTACTTC.

This rearrangement joins TRBV2 to TRBJ2-7; 7 positions match TRBD2. The junction had 4 bases not matched to a gene; V was cut back by 2 bases and J by 0 bases. CDR1 SNHLY and CDR2 FYNNEI come from the germline V gene. The CDR3 has 15 amino acids. In DNA, the CDR3 is TGTGCCAGCAGTGAACCTAGCGGTAGCTCCTACGAGCAGTACTTC. Translating gives CASSEPSGSSYEQYF.

The V call is TRBV5-1, the J call TRBJ2-3; D is unclear. CDR3 size: 16 residues. The V and J ends lost 4 bases and 1 base respectively, with 16 bases between them. Germline CDR1 reads SGHRS; CDR2 reads YFSETQ. The CDR3 region has the DNA TGCGCCAGCAGCCTGGGCCTCGAAGGAGGCACAGATACGCAGTATTTT. Residues: CASSLGLEGGTDTQYF. Using reference TRBV5-1 and TRBJ2-3 for the parts outside the CDR3, the full variable domain is KAGVTQTPRYLIKTRGQQVTLSCSPISGHRSVSWYQQTPGQGLQFLFEYFSETQRNKGNFPGRFSGRQFSNSRSEMNVSTLELGDSALYLCASSLGLEGGTDTQYFGPGTRLTVL.

This clone was counted only a few times. In nucleotides, the CDR3 is TGTGCCAGCAGCGGGACTAGTCCCGGGGAGCTGTTTTTT. Encoded protein: CASSGTSPGELFF. The J gene is TRBJ2-2, the V gene TRBV5-4; TRBD2 matches at 8 bases. Germline loops: CDR1 SGHNT, CDR2 YYREEE (reference sequence). The CDR3 totals 13 residues. V trimming: 4 bases; J trimming: 6 bases; junction bases outside the gene matches: 2.

This chain uses TRBV4-1 with TRBJ1-1; TRBD1 might be the D (6 bases). The germline CDR1 and CDR2 sequences are MGHRA and YSYEKL. The V gene lost 2 bases and the J gene lost 6 bases, with 10 bases spanning the gap. The CDR3 is 13 residues long. The CDR3 here is CASSQNRVAEAFF. CDR3 in DNA: TGCGCCAGCAGCCAAAACAGGGTTGCTGAAGCTTTCTTT.

V gene TRBV7-9 combines with J gene TRBJ2-1, with 9 positions matching TRBD2. This CDR3 is 16 amino acids long. The V segment lost 5 bases and the J segment 0 bases; nucleotides outside the gene matches: 5. Germline V gene data show CDR1 as SEHNR and CDR2 as FQNEAQ (reference sequence). For the CDR3, the DNA is TGTGCCAGCAGCCCGCCTAGCGGGGCCTCCTACAATGAGCAGTTCTTC. It translates to CASSPPSGASYNEQFF.

This chain links TRBV4-1 with TRBJ2-6; 10 bases are a match to TRBD1. Germline CDR1 MGHRA, CDR2 YSYEKL. The CDR3 is 19 residues long. Germline trimming cut 0 bases from V and 2 bases from J; bases unmatched to any gene: 7. The CDR3 region is CASSQDPGTGVTGANVLTF. The CDR3, as DNA: TGCGCCAGCAGCCAAGACCCCGGGACAGGGGTGACTGGGGCCAACGTCCTGACTTTC.

This clone showed up just a few times. The chain combines TRBV19 with TRBJ1-2; possibly TRBD1 for D (5 bases). Germline V lookup: CDR1 LNHDA, CDR2 SQIVND (reference sequence). V lost 5 bases and J 4 bases, leaving 11 bases between the germline ends. The CDR3 runs 13 residues. The CDR3 protein is CASSPGLTYGYTF. As DNA, the CDR3 is TGTGCCAGTAGTCCAGGGTTAACCTATGGCTACACCTTC.

The rearrangement links TRBV6-4 to TRBJ1-1, with 8 bases matching TRBD1. The CDR3 covers 14 residues. Germline assignment: CDR1 MRHNA and CDR2 SNTAGT. With 4 bases clipped from V and 1 base from J, the junction kept 2 bases outside the gene matches. CDR3 sequence reads: CASSAQGENTEAFF. The CDR3 nucleotides are TGTGCCAGCAGTGCACAGGGGGAGAACACTGAAGCTTTCTTT.

The chain carries TRBV11-2 and TRBJ2-7, with a tentative D call TRBD1 (5 bases). The CDR3 runs to 14 residues. In germline, CDR1 is SGHAT, CDR2 FQNNGV. Trimming stripped 3 bases from V and 2 bases from J, with 11 bases between. The CDR3 DNA reads TGTGCCAGCAGCTTTCACAGGTACGCCTACGAGCAGTACTTC. Its protein is CASSFHRYAYEQYF.

This clone was counted only a few times. The gene calls are TRBV30 and TRBJ1-1; unclear D gene. CDR3 length: 14 amino acids. Trimming shortened V by 1 base and J by 1 base, and 10 bases separated the two germline ends. Germline V CDR1 and CDR2: GTSNPN, SVGIG (reference sequence). The CDR3 is CAWSEMWRNTEAFF. The CDR3 DNA sequence: TGTGCCTGGAGTGAAATGTGGAGGAACACTGAAGCTTTCTTT.

This chain connects TRBV10-3 to TRBJ1-4, with 11 positions matching TRBD1. Trimming removed 3 bases from V and 8 bases from J; junction bases left unmatched: 5. The V gene's germline CDR1 is ENHRY and CDR2 SYGVKD. CDR3 length equals 15 residues. The CDR3 loop is CAISERGTGGEKLFF. The CDR3 nucleotides are TGTGCCATCAGTGAAAGGGGGACAGGGGGAGAAAAACTGTTTTTT.

Only a few counts were recorded for this clone. This sequence joins TRBV4-2 and TRBJ1-2; TRBD1 matches at 8 bases. CDR3 length equals 16 residues. CDR1 is LGHNA and CDR2 is YNFKEQ in the germline V gene. The V segment lost 0 bases and the J segment 7 bases; nucleotides outside the gene matches: 10. For the CDR3, the DNA is TGTGCCAGCAGCCAAGATCATGACAGGGGATATGGTGGCTACACCTTC. Its protein product is CASSQDHDRGYGGYTF.

This chain joins TRBV9 and TRBJ2-1; 13 nucleotides align to TRBD2. Per germline, CDR1 SGDLS and CDR2 YYNGEE. The V segment lost 7 bases and the J segment 8 bases; nucleotides outside the gene matches: 21. This CDR3 spans 19 amino acids. Here the CDR3 DNA reads TGTGCCAGCGGAGATGATGGGACTAGCGGGACCCGGGGGGTCTATGAGCAGTTCTTC. Translation: CASGDDGTSGTRGVYEQFF.

CDR3 bases: TGCGCCAGCAGCAGCGGGACAGGGGTCGGAAACACCATATATTTT. It specifies CASSSGTGVGNTIYF. The V and J genes are TRBV4-3 and TRBJ1-3, with 10 bases aligning to TRBD1. Germline V gene sequence: CDR1 LGHNA, CDR2 YSLEER. The CDR3 sequence is 15 residues long. V lost 5 bases and J lost 4; bases outside the gene matches: 5.